This TCR beta chain derives from a study of cytomegalovirus exposure and HLA in healthy donors. V lost 0 bases, J lost 0 bases, and 15 bases lay in between. The CDR3 covers 17 residues. Germline V lookup: CDR1 ENHRY, CDR2 SYGVKD. Of note for this clone: Antigen specificity is unknown.

Broader study findings: Owing to their indistinguishability, certain V segments, notably TRBV6-2 and TRBV6-3, were excluded.

Both 60 Vbeta primers and 13 Jbeta primers went into the PCR. Produced via immunoSEQ multiplex PCR; TCRdb's table is partial and in-frame only. The sample yields some 170,000 clones, about 79% seen once. The V and J genes are TRBV10-3 and TRBJ2-7; possible D gene TRBD1, 5 bases. The receptor comes from a man between 40 and 49 years old in good health and CMV-seropositive. Sequencing input: PBMCs. CDR3 region: CAISESMGKTGSYEQYF. The DNA for the CDR3 is TGTGCCATCAGTGAGTCGATGGGGAAAACAGGCTCCTACGAGCAGTACTTC.